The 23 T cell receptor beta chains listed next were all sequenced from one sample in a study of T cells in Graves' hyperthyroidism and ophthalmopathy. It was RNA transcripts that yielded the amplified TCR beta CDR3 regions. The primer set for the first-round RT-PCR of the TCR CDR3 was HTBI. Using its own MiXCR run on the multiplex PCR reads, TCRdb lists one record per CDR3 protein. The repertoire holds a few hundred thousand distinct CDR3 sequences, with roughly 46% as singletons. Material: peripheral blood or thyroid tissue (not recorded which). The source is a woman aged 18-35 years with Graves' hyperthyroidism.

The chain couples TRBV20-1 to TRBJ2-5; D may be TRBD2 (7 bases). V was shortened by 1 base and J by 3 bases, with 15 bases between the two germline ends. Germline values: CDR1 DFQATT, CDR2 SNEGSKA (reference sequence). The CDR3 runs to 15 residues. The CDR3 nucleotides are TGCAGTGCTAGAGCCGGGGGGACATCTAAAGAGACCCAGTACTTC. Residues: CSARAGGTSKETQYF.

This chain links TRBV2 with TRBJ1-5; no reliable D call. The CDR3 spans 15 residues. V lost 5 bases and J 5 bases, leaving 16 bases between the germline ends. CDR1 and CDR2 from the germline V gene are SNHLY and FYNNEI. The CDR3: CASSPMGLSHQPQHF. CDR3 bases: TGTGCCAGCAGTCCCATGGGTCTTTCGCATCAGCCCCAGCATTTT. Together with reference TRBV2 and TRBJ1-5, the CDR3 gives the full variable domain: EPEVTQTPSHQVTQMGQEVILRCVPISNHLYFYWYRQILGQKVEFLVSFYNNEISEKSEIFDDQFSVERPDGSNFTLKIRSTKLEDSAMYFCASSPMGLSHQPQHFGDGTRLSIL.

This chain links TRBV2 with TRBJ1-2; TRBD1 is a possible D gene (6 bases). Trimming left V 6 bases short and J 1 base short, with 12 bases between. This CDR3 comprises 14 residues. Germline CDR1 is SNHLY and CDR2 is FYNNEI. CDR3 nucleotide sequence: TGTGCCAGCAGGGGGACAAAGGTTAACTATGGCTACACCTTC. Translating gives CASRGTKVNYGYTF.

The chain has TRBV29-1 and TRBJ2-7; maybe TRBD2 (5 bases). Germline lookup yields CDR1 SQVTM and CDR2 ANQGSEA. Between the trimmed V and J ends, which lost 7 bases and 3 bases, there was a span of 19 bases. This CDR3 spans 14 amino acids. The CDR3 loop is CSAGEGTIDYEQYF. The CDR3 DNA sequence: TGCAGCGCAGGAGAGGGTACGATTGACTACGAGCAGTACTTC.

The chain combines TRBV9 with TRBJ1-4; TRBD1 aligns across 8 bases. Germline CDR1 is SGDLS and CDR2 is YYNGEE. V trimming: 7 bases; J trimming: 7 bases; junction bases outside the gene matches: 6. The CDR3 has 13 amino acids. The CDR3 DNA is TGTGCCAGCTTGGACAGGGTGGGTGAAAAACTGTTTTTT. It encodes CASLDRVGEKLFF.

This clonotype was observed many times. The CDR3 bases are TGTGCCAGCAGTCCGGGACAGGGGACGGGCTACACCTTC. Translated, it gives CASSPGQGTGYTF. This chain links TRBV12-3 or TRBV12-4 with TRBJ1-2; 10 bases agree with TRBD1. This CDR3 region has 13 residues. The J segment lost 8 bases and the V segment lost 5 bases, leaving 5 bases of the junction unmatched.

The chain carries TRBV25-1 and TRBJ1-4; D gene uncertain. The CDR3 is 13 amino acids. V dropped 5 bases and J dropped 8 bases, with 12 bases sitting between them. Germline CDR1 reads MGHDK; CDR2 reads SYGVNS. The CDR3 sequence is CASSSPAEEKLFF. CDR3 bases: TGTGCCAGCAGTTCCCCGGCTGAGGAAAAACTGTTTTTT. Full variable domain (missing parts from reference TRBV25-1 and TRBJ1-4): EADIYQTPRYLVIGTGKKITLECSQTMGHDKMYWYQQDPGMELHLIHYSYGVNSTEKGDLSSESTVSRIRTEHFPLTLESARPSHTSQYLCASSSPAEEKLFFGSGTQLSVL.

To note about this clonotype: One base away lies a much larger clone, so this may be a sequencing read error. This CDR3 reads CASSPRVGTSGRLTETPYF. CDR3 DNA: TGTGCCAGCAGCCCCCGAGTAGGGACTAGCGGGAGGTTAACGGAGACCCCGTACTTC. The J gene is TRBJ2-5, the V gene TRBV2; 15 bases agree with TRBD2. The length of the CDR3 is 19 residues. Germline V gives CDR1 SNHLY, CDR2 FYNNEI.

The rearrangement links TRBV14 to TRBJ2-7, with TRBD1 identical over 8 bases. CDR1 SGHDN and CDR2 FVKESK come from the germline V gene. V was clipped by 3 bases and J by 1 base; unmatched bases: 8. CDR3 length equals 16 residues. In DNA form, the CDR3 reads TGTGCCAGCAGCCAGGATTGGACAGGGCGATCCTACGAGCAGTACTTC. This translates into CASSQDWTGRSYEQYF.

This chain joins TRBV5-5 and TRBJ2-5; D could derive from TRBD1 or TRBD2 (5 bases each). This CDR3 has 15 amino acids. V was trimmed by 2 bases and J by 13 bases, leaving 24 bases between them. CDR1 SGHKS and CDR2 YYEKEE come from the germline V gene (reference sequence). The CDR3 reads CASSLGGNEGPRRYF. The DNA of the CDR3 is TGTGCCAGCAGCTTAGGTGGTAATGAGGGGCCAAGACGGTACTTC. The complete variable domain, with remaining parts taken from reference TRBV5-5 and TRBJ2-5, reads DAGVTQSPTHLIKTRGQQVTLRCSPISGHKSVSWYQQVLGQGPQFIFQYYEKEERGRGNFPDRFSARQFPNYSSELNVNALLLGDSALYLCASSLGGNEGPRRYFGPGTRLLVL.

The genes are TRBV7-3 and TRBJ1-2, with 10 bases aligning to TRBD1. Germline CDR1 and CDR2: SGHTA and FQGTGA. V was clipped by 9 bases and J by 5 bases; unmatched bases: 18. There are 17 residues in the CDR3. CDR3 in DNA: TGTGCCAGGCTAAGAGACAGGGGGCTCCCCCGATCATATGGCTACACCTTC. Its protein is CARLRDRGLPRSYGYTF.

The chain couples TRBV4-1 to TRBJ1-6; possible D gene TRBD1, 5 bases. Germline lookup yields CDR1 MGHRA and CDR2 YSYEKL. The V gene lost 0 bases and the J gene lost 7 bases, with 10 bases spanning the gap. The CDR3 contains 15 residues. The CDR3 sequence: CASSQDGRGNSPLHF. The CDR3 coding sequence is TGCGCCAGCAGCCAAGATGGACGGGGCAATTCACCCCTCCACTTT.

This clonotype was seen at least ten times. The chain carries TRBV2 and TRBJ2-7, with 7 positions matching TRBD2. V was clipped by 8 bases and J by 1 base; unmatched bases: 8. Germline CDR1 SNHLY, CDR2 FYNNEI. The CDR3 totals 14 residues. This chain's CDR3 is CASQTQLASYEQYF. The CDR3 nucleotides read TGTGCCAGCCAAACTCAACTAGCGTCCTACGAGCAGTACTTC.

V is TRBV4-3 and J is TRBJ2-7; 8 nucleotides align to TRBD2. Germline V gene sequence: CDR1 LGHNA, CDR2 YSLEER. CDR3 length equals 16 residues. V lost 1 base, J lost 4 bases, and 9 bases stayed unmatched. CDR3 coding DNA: TGCGCCAGCAGCCAAGGATTGCGGACTAGCACATACGAGCAGTACTTC. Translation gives CASSQGLRTSTYEQYF.

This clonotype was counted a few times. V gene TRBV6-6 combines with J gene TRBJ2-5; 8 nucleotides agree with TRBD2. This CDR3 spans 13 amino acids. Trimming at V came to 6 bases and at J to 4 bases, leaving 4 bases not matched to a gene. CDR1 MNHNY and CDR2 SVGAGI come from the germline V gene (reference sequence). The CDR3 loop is CASSPGGTETQYF. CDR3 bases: TGTGCCAGCAGCCCGGGGGGGACAGAGACCCAGTACTTC.

In DNA, the CDR3 is TGTGCTAGTGGTCCCGTCGTGGAGGGTTACACCTTC. Residues: CASGPVVEGYTF. The J gene is TRBJ1-2, the V gene TRBV12-5, with D uncertain. The CDR3 extends over 12 amino acids. Germline assignment: CDR1 LGHNT and CDR2 FRNRAP. With 5 bases removed from V and 11 bases from J, the gap between germline ends came to 15 bases.

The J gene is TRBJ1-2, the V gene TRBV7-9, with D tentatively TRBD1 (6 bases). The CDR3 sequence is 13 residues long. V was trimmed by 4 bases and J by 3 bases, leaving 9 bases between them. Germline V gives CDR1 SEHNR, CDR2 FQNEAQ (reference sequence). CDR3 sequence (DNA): TGTGCCAGCAGCTATGGGGGGCACTATGGCTACACCTTC. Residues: CASSYGGHYGYTF.

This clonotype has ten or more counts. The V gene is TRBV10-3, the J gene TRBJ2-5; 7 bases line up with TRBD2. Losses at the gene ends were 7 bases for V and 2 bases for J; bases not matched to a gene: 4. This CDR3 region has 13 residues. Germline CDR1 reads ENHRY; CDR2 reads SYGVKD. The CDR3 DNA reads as TGTGCCATCAAAGCTAGCGGACAAGAGACCCAGTACTTC. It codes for CAIKASGQETQYF.

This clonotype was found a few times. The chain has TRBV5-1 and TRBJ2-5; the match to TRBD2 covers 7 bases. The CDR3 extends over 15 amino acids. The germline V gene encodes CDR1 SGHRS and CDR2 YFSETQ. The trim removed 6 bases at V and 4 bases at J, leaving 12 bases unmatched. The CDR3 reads CASTPSGSGTETQYF. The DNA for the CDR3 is TGCGCCAGCACGCCCAGTGGAAGCGGGACAGAGACCCAGTACTTC. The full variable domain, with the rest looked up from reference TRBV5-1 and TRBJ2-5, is KAGVTQTPRYLIKTRGQQVTLSCSPISGHRSVSWYQQTPGQGLQFLFEYFSETQRNKGNFPGRFSGRQFSNSRSEMNVSTLELGDSALYLCASTPSGSGTETQYFGPGTRLLVL.

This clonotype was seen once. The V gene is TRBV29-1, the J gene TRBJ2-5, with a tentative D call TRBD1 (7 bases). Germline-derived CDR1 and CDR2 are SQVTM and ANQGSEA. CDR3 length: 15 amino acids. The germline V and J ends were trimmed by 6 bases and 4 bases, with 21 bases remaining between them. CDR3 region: CSVGGTGAQGETQYF. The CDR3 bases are TGCAGCGTGGGGGGCACAGGGGCGCAGGGAGAGACCCAGTACTTC.

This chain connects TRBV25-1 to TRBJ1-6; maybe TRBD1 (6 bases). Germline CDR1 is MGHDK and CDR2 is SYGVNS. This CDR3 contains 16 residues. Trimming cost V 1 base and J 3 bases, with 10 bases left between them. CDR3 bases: TGTGCCAGCAGTGAATTGGACAGTAACTATAATTCACCCCTCCACTTT. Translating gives CASSELDSNYNSPLHF.

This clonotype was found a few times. The CDR3 coding sequence is TGCAGTGCACGACAGGGGGATCACTACGAGCAGTACTTC. Amino acids: CSARQGDHYEQYF. This chain joins TRBV20-1 and TRBJ2-7; 9 nucleotides line up with TRBD1. Trimming took 6 bases from V and 3 from J; bases not matched to a gene: 6. Germline CDR1 reads DFQATT; CDR2 reads SNEGSKA (reference sequence). This CDR3 region has 13 residues.

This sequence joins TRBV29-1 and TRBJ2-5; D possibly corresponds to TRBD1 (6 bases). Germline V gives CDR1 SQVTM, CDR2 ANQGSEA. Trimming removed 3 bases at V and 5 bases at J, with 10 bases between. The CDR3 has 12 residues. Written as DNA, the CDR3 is TGCAGCGTTGATCAGGGGCCGGAGACCCAGTACTTC. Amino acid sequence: CSVDQGPETQYF.